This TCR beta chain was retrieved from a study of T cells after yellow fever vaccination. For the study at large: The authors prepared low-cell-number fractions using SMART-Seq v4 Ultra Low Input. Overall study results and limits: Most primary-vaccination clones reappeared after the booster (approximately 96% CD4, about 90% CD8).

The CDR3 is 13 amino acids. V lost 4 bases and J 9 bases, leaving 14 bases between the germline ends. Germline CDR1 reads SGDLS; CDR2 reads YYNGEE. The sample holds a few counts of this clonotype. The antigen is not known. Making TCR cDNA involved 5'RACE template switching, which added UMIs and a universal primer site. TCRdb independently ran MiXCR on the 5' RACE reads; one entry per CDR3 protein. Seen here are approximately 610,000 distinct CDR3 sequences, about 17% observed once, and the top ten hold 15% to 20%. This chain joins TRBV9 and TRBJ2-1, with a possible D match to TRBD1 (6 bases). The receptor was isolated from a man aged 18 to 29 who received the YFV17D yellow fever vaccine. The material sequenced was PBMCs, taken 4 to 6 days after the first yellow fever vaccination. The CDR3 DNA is TGTGCCAGCAGCCATACAGGGTCGGTTGAGCAGTTCTTC. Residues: CASSHTGSVEQFF.